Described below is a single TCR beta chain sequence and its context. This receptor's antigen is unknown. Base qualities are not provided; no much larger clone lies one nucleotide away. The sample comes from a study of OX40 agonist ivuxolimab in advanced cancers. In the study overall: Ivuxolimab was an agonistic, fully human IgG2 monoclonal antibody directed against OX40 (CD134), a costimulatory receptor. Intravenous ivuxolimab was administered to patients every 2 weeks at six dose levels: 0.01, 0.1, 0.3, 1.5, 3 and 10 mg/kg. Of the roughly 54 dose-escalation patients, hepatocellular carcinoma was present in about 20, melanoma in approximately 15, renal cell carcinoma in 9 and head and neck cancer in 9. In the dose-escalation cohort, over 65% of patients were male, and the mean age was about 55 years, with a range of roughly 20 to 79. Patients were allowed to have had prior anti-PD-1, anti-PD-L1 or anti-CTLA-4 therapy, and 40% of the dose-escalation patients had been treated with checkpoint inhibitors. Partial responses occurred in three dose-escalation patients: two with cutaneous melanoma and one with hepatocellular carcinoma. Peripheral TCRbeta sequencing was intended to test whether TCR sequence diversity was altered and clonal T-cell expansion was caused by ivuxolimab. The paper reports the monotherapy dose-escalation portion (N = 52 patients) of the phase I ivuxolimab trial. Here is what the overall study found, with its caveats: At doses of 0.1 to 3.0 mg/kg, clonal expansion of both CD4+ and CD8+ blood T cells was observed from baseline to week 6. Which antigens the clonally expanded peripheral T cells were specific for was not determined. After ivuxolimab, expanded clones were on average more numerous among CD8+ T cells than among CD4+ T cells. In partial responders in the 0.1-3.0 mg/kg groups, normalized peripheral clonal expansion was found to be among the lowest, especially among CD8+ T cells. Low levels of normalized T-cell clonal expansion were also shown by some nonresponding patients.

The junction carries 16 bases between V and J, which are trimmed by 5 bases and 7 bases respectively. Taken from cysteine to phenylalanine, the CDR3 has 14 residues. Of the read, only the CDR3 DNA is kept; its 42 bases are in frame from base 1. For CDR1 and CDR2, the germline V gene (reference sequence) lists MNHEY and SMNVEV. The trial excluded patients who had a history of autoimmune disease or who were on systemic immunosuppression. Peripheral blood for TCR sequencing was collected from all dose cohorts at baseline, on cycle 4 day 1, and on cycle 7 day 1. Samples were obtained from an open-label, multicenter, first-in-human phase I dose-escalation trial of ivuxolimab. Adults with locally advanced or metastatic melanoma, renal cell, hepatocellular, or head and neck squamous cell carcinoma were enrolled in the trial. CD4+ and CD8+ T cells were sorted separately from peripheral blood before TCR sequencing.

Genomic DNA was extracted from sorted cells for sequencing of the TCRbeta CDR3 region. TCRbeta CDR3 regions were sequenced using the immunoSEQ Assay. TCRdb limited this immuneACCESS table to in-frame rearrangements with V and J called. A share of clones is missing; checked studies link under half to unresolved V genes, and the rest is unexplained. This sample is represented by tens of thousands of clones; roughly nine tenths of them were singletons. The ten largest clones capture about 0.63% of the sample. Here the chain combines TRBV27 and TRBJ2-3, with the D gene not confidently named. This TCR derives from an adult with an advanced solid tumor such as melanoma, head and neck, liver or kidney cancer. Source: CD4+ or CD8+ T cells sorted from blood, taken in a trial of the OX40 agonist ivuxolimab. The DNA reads TGTGCCAGCAGTCCAGCAAACCAGGCATATACGCAGTATTTT. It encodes CASSPANQAYTQYF.